Given below is one TCR beta chain in context. Its antigen is still unknown. No much larger clone is present one base from it, and per-base qualities are unavailable. The record originates from a study of neoadjuvant nivolumab and ipilimumab in lung cancer (dated by TCRdb to about 2020). Study-wide context: Intravenous nivolumab was dosed at 3 mg/kg on days 1, 15 and 29, and in the combination arm ipilimumab 1 mg/kg was added on day 1 only. The primary endpoint of the trial was the rate of major pathologic response (MPR) in the intention-to-treat population of each study arm. TCR repertoires were compared between pretherapy (baseline) peripheral blood and tumors resected at surgery after neoadjuvant immune checkpoint blockade. Matched pretherapy and resected tumor pairs were analyzed from seven patients, of whom four had been treated with nivolumab and three with nivolumab plus ipilimumab. The trial treated roughly 42 patients with operable NSCLC: about 23 were randomized to nivolumab monotherapy and around 21 to nivolumab plus ipilimumab. Overall study outcomes, separate from this receptor: A positive correlation was observed between pretherapy blood TCR richness and richness in tumors resected after neoadjuvant therapy (Spearman R ~ 0.85). No significant correlation was found between TCR clonality and pathologic tumor regression, and only one major-pathologic-response sample was available for the clonality analysis. Tumor T-cell richness and clonality rose from pretherapy to surgery in three of three dual-therapy tumors but in only two of four nivolumab-treated tumors. A small number of samples underwent TCR sequencing. Resected tumors had greater TCR richness and clonality than tumor-adjacent uninvolved lung, and increases were observed in more dual-therapy-treated tumors.

V and J lose 6 bases and 4 bases, and a span of 10 bases separates them. The germline V gene encodes CDR1 MNHEY and CDR2 SVGAGI. Reading from cysteine to phenylalanine, the CDR3 counts 14 amino acids. Only CDR3 DNA is held: 42 bases, read in frame from base 1. In light of the paper, this sample's time point label describes: at surgical resection after neoadjuvant nivolumab +/- ipilimumab. Samples were obtained from the phase 2 randomized NEOSTAR trial, in which neoadjuvant nivolumab or nivolumab plus ipilimumab followed by surgery was tested in operable NSCLC. Library preparation used the immunoSEQ multiplex PCR assay. For the original study's pipeline: Repertoires were summarized in terms of richness and clonality, and significantly expanded and contracted clones between pre- and post-therapy samples were identified. Held by TCRdb, this immuneACCESS table contains in-frame sequences only and omits some clones. Under half of the omission traces to an unresolved V gene where checked; the cause of the rest is unknown. V and J calls plus clone size are reproduced from that table; the DNA served to infer D and trimming. This sample lists 30,000 to 35,000 clones; over 75% were detected once. Of the sample, around 5% falls within the top ten clones.

The sample was peripheral blood, taken after neoadjuvant nivolumab, alone or with ipilimumab, at or shortly before surgery. The sequence links TRBV6-5 to TRBJ1-6; TRBD1 is a weak D gene call, 6 bases matching. The clonotype comes from an adult with non-small cell lung cancer. The DNA sequence is TGTGCCAGCAGCGGACAGAGTTATAATTCACCCCTCCACTTT. This yields the protein CASSGQSYNSPLHF.